A single TCR beta chain is shown here with its context. The germline V gene has CDR1 KGHSH and CDR2 LQKENI. The CDR3 has 14 amino acids. V lost 6 bases and J 3 bases, leaving 11 bases between the germline ends. These data originate in a study of control samples from healthy donors and cancer patients. Clones were read by immunoSEQ multiplex PCR, and TCRdb kept only the in-frame ones, dropping some. The data hold roughly 120,000 clones, with 85% to 95% observed a single time. The rearrangement links TRBV18 to TRBJ2-2; D gene ambiguous. The source of this sequence is a man aged 50-59 years with head and neck cancer. Source material: PBMCs. DNA for the CDR3: TGTGCCAGCTCCCCAAGAGAAGACACCGGGGAGCTGTTTTTT. Translated, it gives CASSPREDTGELFF. The full variable domain, with the rest looked up from reference TRBV18 and TRBJ2-2, is NAGVMQNPRHLVRRRGQEARLRCSPMKGHSHVYWYRQLPEEGLKFMVYLQKENIIDESGMPKERFSAEFPKEGPSILRIQQVVRGDSAAYFCASSPREDTGELFFGEGSRLTVL.